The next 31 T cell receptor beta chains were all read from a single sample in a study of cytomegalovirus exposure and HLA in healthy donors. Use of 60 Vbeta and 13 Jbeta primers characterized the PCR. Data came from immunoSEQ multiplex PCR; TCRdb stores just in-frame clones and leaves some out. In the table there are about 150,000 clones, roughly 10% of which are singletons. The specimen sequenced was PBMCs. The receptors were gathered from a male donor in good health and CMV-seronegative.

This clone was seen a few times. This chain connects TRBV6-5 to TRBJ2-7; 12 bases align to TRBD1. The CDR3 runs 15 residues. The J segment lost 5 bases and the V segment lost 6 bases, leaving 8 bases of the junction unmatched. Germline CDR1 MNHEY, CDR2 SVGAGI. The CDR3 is CASRPGTGGYHEQYF. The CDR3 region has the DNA TGTGCCAGCAGACCTGGGACAGGGGGCTACCACGAGCAGTACTTC.

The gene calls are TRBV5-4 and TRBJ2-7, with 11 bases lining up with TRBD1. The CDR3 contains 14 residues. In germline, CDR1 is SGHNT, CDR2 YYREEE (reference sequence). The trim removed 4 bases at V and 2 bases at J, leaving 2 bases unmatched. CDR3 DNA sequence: TGTGCCAGCAGCGAGGGACAGGGGGCCTACGAGCAGTACTTC. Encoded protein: CASSEGQGAYEQYF.

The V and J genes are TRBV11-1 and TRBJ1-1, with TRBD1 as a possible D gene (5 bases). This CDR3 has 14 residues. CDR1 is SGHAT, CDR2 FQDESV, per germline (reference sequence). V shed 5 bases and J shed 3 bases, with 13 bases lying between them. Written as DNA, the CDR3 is TGTGCCAGCAGCCCAGGGTCTGGCTACACTGAAGCTTTCTTT. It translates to CASSPGSGYTEAFF.

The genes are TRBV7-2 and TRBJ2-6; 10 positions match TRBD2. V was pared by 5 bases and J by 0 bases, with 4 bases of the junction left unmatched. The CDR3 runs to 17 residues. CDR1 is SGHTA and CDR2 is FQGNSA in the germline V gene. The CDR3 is CASSPSGGVSGANVLTF. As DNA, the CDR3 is TGTGCCAGCAGCCCTAGCGGGGGAGTCTCTGGGGCCAACGTCCTGACTTTC.

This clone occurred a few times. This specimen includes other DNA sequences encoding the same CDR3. DNA of the CDR3: TGTGCCAGCAGCTTTGGCCCTAACTATGGCTACACCTTC. As protein: CASSFGPNYGYTF. The chain carries TRBV7-2 and TRBJ1-2; D is ambiguous. The CDR3 contains 13 residues. The V gene's germline CDR1 is SGHTA and CDR2 FQGNSA. Trimming left V 3 bases short and J 0 bases short, with 5 bases between.

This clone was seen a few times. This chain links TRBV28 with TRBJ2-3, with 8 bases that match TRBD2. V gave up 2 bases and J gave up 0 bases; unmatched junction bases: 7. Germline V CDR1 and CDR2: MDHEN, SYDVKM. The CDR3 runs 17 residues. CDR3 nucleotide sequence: TGTGCCAGCAGTTTAGCGGGAGGAGGATCGAGCACAGATACGCAGTATTTT. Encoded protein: CASSLAGGGSSTDTQYF.

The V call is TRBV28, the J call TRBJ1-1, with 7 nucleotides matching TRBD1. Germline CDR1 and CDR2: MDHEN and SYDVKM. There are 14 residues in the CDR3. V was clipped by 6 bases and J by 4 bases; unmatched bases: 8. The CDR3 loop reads CASRPRQGSTEAFF. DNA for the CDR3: TGTGCCAGCAGACCCAGACAGGGATCCACTGAAGCTTTCTTT.

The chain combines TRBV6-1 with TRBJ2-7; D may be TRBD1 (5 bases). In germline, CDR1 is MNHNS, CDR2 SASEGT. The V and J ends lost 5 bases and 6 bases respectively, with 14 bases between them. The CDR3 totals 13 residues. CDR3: CASSPERGAEQYF. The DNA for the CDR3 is TGTGCCAGCAGTCCCGAGCGTGGGGCCGAGCAGTACTTC.

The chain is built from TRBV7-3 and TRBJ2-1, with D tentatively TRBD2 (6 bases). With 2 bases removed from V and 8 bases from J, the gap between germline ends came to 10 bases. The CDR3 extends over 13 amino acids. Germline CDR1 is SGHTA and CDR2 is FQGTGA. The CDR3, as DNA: TGTGCCAGCAGCTTAGGAGGGCGAGATGAGCAGTTCTTC. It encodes CASSLGGRDEQFF.

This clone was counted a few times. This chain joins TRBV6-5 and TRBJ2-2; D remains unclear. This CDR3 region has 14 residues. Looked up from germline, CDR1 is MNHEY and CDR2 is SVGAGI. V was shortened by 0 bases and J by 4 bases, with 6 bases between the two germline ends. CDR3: CASSYSTLTGELFF. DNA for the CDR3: TGTGCCAGCAGTTACTCAACTCTCACCGGGGAGCTGTTTTTT.

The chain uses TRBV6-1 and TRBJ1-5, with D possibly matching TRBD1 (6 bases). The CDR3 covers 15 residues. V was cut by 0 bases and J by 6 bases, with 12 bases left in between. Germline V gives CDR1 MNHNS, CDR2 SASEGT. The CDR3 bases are TGTGCCAGCAGTGAAGCGGGGGGGCGGACTCAGCCCCAGCATTTT. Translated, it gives CASSEAGGRTQPQHF.

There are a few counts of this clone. In DNA, the CDR3 is TGTGCCAGCAGTACTAGGCGGGGATCCTACGAGCAGTACTTC. Its protein is CASSTRRGSYEQYF. This chain uses TRBV28 with TRBJ2-7; D may be TRBD2 (6 bases). V was pared by 5 bases and J by 1 base, with 12 bases between. CDR1 is MDHEN and CDR2 is SYDVKM in the germline V gene. This CDR3 region has 14 residues.

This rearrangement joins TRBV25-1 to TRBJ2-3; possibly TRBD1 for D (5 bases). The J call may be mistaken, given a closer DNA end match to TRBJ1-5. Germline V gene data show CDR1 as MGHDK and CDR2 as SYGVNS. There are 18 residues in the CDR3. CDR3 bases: TGTGCCAGCACCCTCCCCCGGGGACTAGCTCCCTGTTTAGATACGCAGCATTTT. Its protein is CASTLPRGLAPCLDTQHF.

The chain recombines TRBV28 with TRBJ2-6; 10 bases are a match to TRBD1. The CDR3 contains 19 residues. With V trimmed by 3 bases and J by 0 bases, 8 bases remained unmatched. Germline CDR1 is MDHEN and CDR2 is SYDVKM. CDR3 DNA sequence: TGTGCCAGCAGTTTCCGGGACAGGGGCCTCCACTCTGGGGCCAACGTCCTGACTTTC. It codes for CASSFRDRGLHSGANVLTF.

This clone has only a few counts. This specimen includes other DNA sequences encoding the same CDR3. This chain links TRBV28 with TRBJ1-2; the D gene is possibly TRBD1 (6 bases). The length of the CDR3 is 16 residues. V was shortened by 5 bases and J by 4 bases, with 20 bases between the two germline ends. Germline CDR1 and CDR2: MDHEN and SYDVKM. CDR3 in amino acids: CASSPSSGALVYGYTF. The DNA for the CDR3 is TGTGCCAGCAGTCCCTCCTCAGGGGCCCTCGTCTATGGCTACACCTTC.

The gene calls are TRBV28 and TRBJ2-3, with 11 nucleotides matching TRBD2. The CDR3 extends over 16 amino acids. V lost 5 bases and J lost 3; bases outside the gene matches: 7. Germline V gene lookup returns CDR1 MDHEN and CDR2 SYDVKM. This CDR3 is CASSPQTSGVTDTQYF. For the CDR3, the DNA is TGTGCCAGCAGTCCCCAGACTAGCGGGGTTACAGATACGCAGTATTTT.

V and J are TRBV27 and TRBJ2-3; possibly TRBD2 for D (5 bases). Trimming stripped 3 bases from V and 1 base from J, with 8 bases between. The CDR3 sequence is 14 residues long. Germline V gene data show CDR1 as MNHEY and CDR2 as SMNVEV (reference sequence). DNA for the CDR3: TGTGCCAGCAGTTTCCTCGGGGGCACAGATACGCAGTATTTT. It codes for CASSFLGGTDTQYF.

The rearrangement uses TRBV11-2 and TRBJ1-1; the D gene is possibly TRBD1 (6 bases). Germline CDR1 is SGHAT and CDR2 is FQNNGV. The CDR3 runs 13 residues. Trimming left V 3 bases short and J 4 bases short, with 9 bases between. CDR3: CASSLNRVTEAFF. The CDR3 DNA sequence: TGTGCCAGCAGCTTGAACAGGGTCACTGAAGCTTTCTTT.

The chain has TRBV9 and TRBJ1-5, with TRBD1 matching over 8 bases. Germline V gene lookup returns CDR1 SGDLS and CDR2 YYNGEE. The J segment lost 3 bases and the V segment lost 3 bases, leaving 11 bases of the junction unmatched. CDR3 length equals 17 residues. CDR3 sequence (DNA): TGTGCCAGCAGCGCCCGTGGTGACAGGGGACACAATCAGCCCCAGCATTTT. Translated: CASSARGDRGHNQPQHF. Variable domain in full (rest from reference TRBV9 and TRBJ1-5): DSGVTQTPKHLITATGQRVTLRCSPRSGDLSVYWYQQSLDQGLQFLIQYYNGEERAKGNILERFSAQQFPDLHSELNLSSLELGDSALYFCASSARGDRGHNQPQHFGDGTRLSIL.

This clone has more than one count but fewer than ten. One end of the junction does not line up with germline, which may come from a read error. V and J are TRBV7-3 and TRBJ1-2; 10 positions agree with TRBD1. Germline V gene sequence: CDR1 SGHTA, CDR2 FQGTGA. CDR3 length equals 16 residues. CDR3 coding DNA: TGTGACAGCAGCTTAACGGTGGGACAGGGGAAGGGTGGCTACACCTTC. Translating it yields CDSSLTVGQGKGGYTF.

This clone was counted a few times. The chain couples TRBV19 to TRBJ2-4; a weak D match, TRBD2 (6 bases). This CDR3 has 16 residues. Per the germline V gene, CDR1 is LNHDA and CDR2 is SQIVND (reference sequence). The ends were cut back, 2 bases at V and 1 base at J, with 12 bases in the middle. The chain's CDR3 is CASSIMEGSAKNIQYF. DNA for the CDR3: TGTGCCAGTAGTATAATGGAGGGGTCGGCCAAAAACATTCAGTACTTC.

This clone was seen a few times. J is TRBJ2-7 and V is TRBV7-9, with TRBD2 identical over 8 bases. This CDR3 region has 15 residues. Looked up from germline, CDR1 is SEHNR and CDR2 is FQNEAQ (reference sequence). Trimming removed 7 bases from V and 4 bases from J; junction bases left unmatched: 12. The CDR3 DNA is TGTGCCAGCATCACCGGGGGGGACCGAGGATACGAGCAGTACTTC. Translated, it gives CASITGGDRGYEQYF.

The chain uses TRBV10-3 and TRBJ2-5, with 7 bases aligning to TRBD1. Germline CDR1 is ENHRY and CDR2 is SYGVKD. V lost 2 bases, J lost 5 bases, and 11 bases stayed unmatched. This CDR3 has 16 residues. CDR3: CAISEGQTGQIETQYF. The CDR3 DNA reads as TGTGCCATCAGTGAGGGTCAGACAGGGCAGATCGAGACCCAGTACTTC.

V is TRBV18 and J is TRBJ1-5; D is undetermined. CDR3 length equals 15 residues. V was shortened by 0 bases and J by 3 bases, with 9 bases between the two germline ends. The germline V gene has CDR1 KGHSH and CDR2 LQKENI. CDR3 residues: CASSPPPGFNQPQHF. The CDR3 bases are TGTGCCAGCTCACCACCGCCCGGGTTCAATCAGCCCCAGCATTTT.

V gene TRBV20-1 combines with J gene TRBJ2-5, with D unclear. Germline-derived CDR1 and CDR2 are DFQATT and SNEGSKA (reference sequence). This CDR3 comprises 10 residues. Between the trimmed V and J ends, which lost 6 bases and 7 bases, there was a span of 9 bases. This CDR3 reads CSAPVATQYF. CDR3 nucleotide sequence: TGCAGTGCCCCAGTTGCGACCCAGTACTTC.

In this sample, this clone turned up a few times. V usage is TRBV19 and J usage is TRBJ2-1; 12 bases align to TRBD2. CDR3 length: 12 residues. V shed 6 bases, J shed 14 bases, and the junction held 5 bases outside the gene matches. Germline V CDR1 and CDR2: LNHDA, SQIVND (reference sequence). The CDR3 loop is CASRTSGRKKFF. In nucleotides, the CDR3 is TGTGCCAGTAGGACTAGCGGGAGAAAAAAGTTCTTC.

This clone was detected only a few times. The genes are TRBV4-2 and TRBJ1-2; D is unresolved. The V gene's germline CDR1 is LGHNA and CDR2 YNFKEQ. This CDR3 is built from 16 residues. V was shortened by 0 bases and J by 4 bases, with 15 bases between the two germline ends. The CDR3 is CASSQDRTQKGYGYTF. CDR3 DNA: TGTGCCAGCAGCCAAGATCGGACTCAGAAAGGCTATGGCTACACCTTC.

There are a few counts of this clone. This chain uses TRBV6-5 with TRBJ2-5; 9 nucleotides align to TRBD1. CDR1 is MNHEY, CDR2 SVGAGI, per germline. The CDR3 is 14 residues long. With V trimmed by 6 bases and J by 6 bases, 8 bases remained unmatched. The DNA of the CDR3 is TGTGCCAGCAGCCGGGTAGGACAGGGGCAGACCCAGTACTTC. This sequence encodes CASSRVGQGQTQYF.

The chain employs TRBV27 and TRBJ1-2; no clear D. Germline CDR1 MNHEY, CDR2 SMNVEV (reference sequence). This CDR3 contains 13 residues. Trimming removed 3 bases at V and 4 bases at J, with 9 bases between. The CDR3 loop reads CASSFAEGYGYTF. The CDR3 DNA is TGTGCCAGCAGTTTCGCTGAGGGCTATGGCTACACCTTC.

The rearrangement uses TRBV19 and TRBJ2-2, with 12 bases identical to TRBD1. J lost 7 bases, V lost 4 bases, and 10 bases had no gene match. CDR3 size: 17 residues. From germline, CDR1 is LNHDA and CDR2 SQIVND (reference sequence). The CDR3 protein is CASSTSWDRGQGGELFF. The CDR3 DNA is TGTGCCAGTAGTACCAGTTGGGACAGGGGGCAAGGCGGGGAGCTGTTTTTT.

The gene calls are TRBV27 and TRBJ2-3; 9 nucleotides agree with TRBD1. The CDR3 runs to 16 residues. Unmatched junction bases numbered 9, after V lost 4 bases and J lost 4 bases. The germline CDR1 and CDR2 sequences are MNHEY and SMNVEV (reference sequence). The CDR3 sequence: CASSSLGDRDPDTQYF. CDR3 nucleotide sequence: TGTGCCAGCAGTTCCCTCGGGGACAGGGACCCAGATACGCAGTATTTT.